This TCR beta chain was recovered during a study of cytomegalovirus exposure and HLA in healthy donors. Remarks on this clone: Its antigen is as yet unknown.

Study results and limitations: Later genetic work tied a missense DCLRE1C variant to beta-chain V and J trimming.

The study ran its PCR with 60 Vbeta and 13 Jbeta primers. Sequencing used immunoSEQ multiplex PCR; TCRdb keeps in-frame clones, though not all of them. The sample consists of some 150,000 clones, roughly 80% of them appearing once. The ends were cut back, 6 bases at V and 4 bases at J, with 16 bases in the middle. The CDR3 covers 15 residues. Germline CDR1 is MDHEN and CDR2 is SYDVKM. V gene TRBV28 combines with J gene TRBJ1-3; tentative D call: TRBD1 (6 bases). The receptor was derived from a male donor in good health and CMV-seronegative. What was sequenced was PBMCs. The DNA of the CDR3 is TGTGCCAGCAGGGGGAGGGGGGCTGGGGGAAACACCATATATTTT. This gives the protein CASRGRGAGGNTIYF.